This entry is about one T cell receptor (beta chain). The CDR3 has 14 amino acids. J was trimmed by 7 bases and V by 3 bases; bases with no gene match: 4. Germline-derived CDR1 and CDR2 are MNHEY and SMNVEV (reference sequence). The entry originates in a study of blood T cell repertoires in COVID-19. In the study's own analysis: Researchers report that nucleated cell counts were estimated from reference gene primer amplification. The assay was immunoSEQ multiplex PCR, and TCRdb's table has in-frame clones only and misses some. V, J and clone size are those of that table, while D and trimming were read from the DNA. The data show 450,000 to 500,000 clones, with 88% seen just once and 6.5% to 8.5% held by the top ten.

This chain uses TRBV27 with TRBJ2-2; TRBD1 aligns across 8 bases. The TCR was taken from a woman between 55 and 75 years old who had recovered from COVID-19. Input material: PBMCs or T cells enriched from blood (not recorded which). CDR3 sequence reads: CASSFQGANGELFF. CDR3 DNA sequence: TGTGCCAGCAGTTTCCAGGGGGCGAACGGGGAGCTGTTTTTT.